This T cell receptor (beta chain) was obtained from a study of blood T cell repertoires in COVID-19. Study-level information: Donors in the United States, Italy and Spain gave samples during acute or convalescent COVID-19.

Assay: immunoSEQ multiplex PCR; the TCRdb copy retains only in-frame clones and omits some. The repertoire holds around 250,000 clones, with roughly 85% as singletons. The CDR3 runs to 15 residues. V was trimmed by 5 bases and J by 7 bases, leaving 18 bases between them. Germline CDR1 and CDR2: SGHNT and YENEEA. Residents of 24 US areas, aged about 18 to 95 years, made up the participants. Cohorts were determined from participant-reported clinical history. Each exposed participant met a COVID-19 case in the 2 weeks preceding study entry. This TCR came from a woman aged 50 to 65 who had been exposed to COVID-19. The chain links TRBV11-3 to TRBJ2-1, with D perhaps matching TRBD2 (6 bases). The sample comprised PBMCs or T cells enriched from blood (not recorded which). The DNA of the CDR3 is TGTGCCAGCAGCGAACTAGCTTCCTCACTAAATGAGCAGTTCTTC. Encoded protein: CASSELASSLNEQFF.